This T cell receptor beta chain was profiled in a study of blood T cell repertoires in COVID-19. The method was immunoSEQ multiplex PCR; TCRdb's version includes in-frame clones alone and lacks a portion of them. In the table there are under 350,000 clones, 80% to 90% of which are singletons. This clone has more than one count but fewer than ten. Trimming removed 0 bases from V and 5 bases from J, with 11 bases in between. This CDR3 has 14 amino acids. Per the germline V gene, CDR1 is SGDLS and CDR2 is YYNGEE. Ages ranged from about 18 to 89 years, with residence in 20 to 30 US areas. Assignment of participants to cohorts was predicated upon participant-reported clinical history.

The rearrangement uses TRBV9 and TRBJ1-2; weak D call: TRBD1 (6 bases). The origin of this receptor is a woman aged 40 to 49 with acute COVID-19. Sequencing was carried out using PBMCs or T cells enriched from blood (not recorded which). CDR3 protein: CASSVGQERYGYTF. The DNA of the CDR3 is TGTGCCAGCAGCGTAGGACAGGAACGGTATGGCTACACCTTC.